These 18 T cell receptor beta chains were sequenced from one sample in a study of OX40 agonist ivuxolimab in advanced cancers. Libraries were prepared by immunoSEQ multiplex PCR; TCRdb keeps only in-frame clonotypes and omits some of them. Of approximately 67,000 clones listed, 85% are singletons. This specimen was CD4+ or CD8+ T cells sorted from blood, taken in a trial of the OX40 agonist ivuxolimab. These receptors all stem from an adult with an advanced solid tumor such as melanoma, head and neck, liver or kidney cancer.

The rearrangement links TRBV7-8 to TRBJ1-5; no clear D. CDR1 SGHVS and CDR2 FQNEAQ come from the germline V gene. The germline V and J ends were trimmed by 4 bases and 2 bases, with 9 bases remaining between them. CDR3 length: 14 residues. CDR3 protein: CASSWGGRNQPQHF. The CDR3 region has the DNA TGTGCCAGCAGCTGGGGTGGCCGCAATCAGCCCCAGCATTTT.

The chain joins TRBV28 to TRBJ1-1; no clear D. Per the germline V gene, CDR1 is MDHEN and CDR2 is SYDVKM. V was pared by 10 bases and J by 4 bases, with 10 bases between. The CDR3 length is 11 residues. The CDR3: CATREGTEAFF. The DNA for the CDR3 is TGTGCCACCAGAGAGGGCACTGAAGCTTTCTTT.

The chain carries TRBV29-1 and TRBJ2-7; D might be TRBD2 (5 bases). V lost 0 bases and J 1 base, leaving 16 bases between the germline ends. CDR1 is SQVTM and CDR2 is ANQGSEA in the germline V gene. CDR3 length: 16 amino acids. CDR3 region: CSVEDSRGIGSYEQYF. CDR3 sequence (DNA): TGCAGCGTTGAAGATTCTCGGGGAATCGGGTCCTACGAGCAGTACTTC.

The rearrangement uses TRBV7-9 and TRBJ2-2; unclear D gene. Germline values: CDR1 SEHNR, CDR2 FQNEAQ (reference sequence). The CDR3 sequence is 13 residues long. With 2 bases removed from V and 1 base from J, the gap between germline ends came to 2 bases. The DNA of the CDR3 is TGTGCCAGCAGCTTACTGAACACCGGGGAGCTGTTTTTT. It specifies CASSLLNTGELFF.

V usage is TRBV6-5 and J usage is TRBJ1-1; D may be TRBD1 (6 bases). This CDR3 comprises 14 residues. Trimming removed 6 bases at V and 3 bases at J, with 14 bases between. Germline assignment: CDR1 MNHEY and CDR2 SVGAGI. CDR3 bases: TGTGCCAGCAGGTCACGGGACAAGTACACTGAAGCTTTCTTT. Translated: CASRSRDKYTEAFF.

The gene calls are TRBV5-1 and TRBJ1-1; possibly TRBD1 for D (5 bases). The V gene's germline CDR1 is SGHRS and CDR2 YFSETQ. This CDR3 contains 15 residues. Trimming pared 3 bases from V and 0 bases from J, leaving 12 bases between. The CDR3 here is CASSSASGLNTEAFF. In nucleotides, the CDR3 is TGCGCCAGCAGCTCAGCCTCGGGACTGAACACTGAAGCTTTCTTT. Filled out from reference TRBV5-1 and TRBJ1-1, the complete variable domain reads KAGVTQTPRYLIKTRGQQVTLSCSPISGHRSVSWYQQTPGQGLQFLFEYFSETQRNKGNFPGRFSGRQFSNSRSEMNVSTLELGDSALYLCASSSASGLNTEAFFGQGTRLTVV.

The chain has TRBV18 and TRBJ1-4, with TRBD1 as a possible D gene (5 bases). Between the trimmed V and J ends, which lost 5 bases and 1 base, there was a span of 14 bases. This CDR3 has 16 amino acids. The germline V gene has CDR1 KGHSH and CDR2 LQKENI. CDR3 DNA sequence: TGTGCCAGCTCAAGCGGGACTTTGGGAACTAATGAAAAACTGTTTTTT. Translation: CASSSGTLGTNEKLFF.

The chain joins TRBV2 to TRBJ2-5; 7 nucleotides align to TRBD2. Trimming at V came to 0 bases and at J to 5 bases, leaving 3 bases not matched to a gene. The CDR3 is made up of 14 amino acids. Per germline, CDR1 SNHLY and CDR2 FYNNEI. As DNA, the CDR3 is TGTGCCAGCAGTGAAGCCTTGGGAGGGGAGACCCAGTACTTC. Protein: CASSEALGGETQYF.

The chain links TRBV30 to TRBJ1-4, with a possible D match to TRBD1 (5 bases). Per the germline V gene, CDR1 is GTSNPN and CDR2 is SVGIG (reference sequence). Deletions cut 5 bases from V and 6 bases from J, with 16 bases between. The CDR3 has 14 amino acids. The DNA of the CDR3 is TGTGCCTGGTCCGACAGCCCGGGGGATGAAAAACTGTTTTTT. Translation: CAWSDSPGDEKLFF.

The rearrangement joins TRBV2 to TRBJ2-7, with D maybe TRBD2 (7 bases). Trimming took off 4 bases at V and 3 bases at J, with 13 bases between the two ends. The germline CDR1 and CDR2 sequences are SNHLY and FYNNEI. The CDR3 consists of 14 residues. This chain's CDR3 is CASSGGGRSYEQYF. CDR3 sequence (DNA): TGTGCCAGCAGTGGGGGGGGCCGGAGCTACGAGCAGTACTTC.

This sequence joins TRBV9 and TRBJ2-7; D is uncertain. This CDR3 is 15 amino acids long. Trimming removed 0 bases at V and 0 bases at J, with 10 bases between. Germline assignment: CDR1 SGDLS and CDR2 YYNGEE. CDR3 coding DNA: TGTGCCAGCAGCGTAGACCCCCGTGACTCCTACGAGCAGTACTTC. Encoded protein: CASSVDPRDSYEQYF.

In this sample, this clone turned up once. J is TRBJ2-3 and V is TRBV2; 8 bases fit TRBD2. Losses at the gene ends were 6 bases for V and 3 bases for J; bases not matched to a gene: 5. This CDR3 has 14 amino acids. Germline assignment: CDR1 SNHLY and CDR2 FYNNEI. CDR3 sequence reads: CASRGLDATDTQYF. CDR3 DNA sequence: TGTGCCAGCAGGGGACTAGATGCTACAGATACGCAGTATTTT.

V usage is TRBV18 and J usage is TRBJ2-5, with TRBD2 matching over 13 bases. Looked up from germline, CDR1 is KGHSH and CDR2 is LQKENI. The CDR3 contains 15 residues. The V and J ends lost 3 bases and 4 bases, in that order; junction bases with no gene match: 2. The CDR3 coding sequence is TGTGCCAGCTCACCGGGACTAGCGGGGCTAGAGACCCAGTACTTC. Amino acid sequence: CASSPGLAGLETQYF.

This rearrangement joins TRBV5-1 to TRBJ1-4, with 7 bases aligning to TRBD1. V lost 0 bases to trimming and J lost 0 bases; unmatched junction nucleotides: 2. Germline CDR1 is SGHRS and CDR2 is YFSETQ. This CDR3 region has 16 residues. The CDR3, as DNA: TGCGCCAGCAGCTTGGGACAGGGAACAACTAATGAAAAACTGTTTTTT. This codes for CASSLGQGTTNEKLFF.

The chain combines TRBV30 with TRBJ2-1, with 11 positions matching TRBD2. The length of the CDR3 is 15 residues. Germline values: CDR1 GTSNPN, CDR2 SVGIG (reference sequence). With 0 bases clipped from V and 8 bases from J, the junction kept 6 bases outside the gene matches. CDR3 loop: CAWSVGLAGGDEQFF. Here the CDR3 DNA reads TGTGCCTGGAGTGTAGGGCTAGCGGGGGGTGATGAGCAGTTCTTC.

The chain uses TRBV4-1 and TRBJ2-3, with 10 nucleotides matching TRBD2. The trim removed 0 bases at V and 4 bases at J, leaving 4 bases unmatched. Germline V gene sequence: CDR1 MGHRA, CDR2 YSYEKL. The CDR3 sequence is 16 residues long. The CDR3 nucleotides are TGCGCCAGCAGCCAAGATAGGGGGACTAGCGCAGATACGCAGTATTTT. As protein: CASSQDRGTSADTQYF.

V usage is TRBV6-1 and J usage is TRBJ1-1; D is perhaps TRBD1 (5 bases). This CDR3 is 14 amino acids long. The V gene lost 5 bases and the J gene lost 5 bases, with 15 bases spanning the gap. CDR1 and CDR2 from the germline V gene are MNHNS and SASEGT. CDR3 nucleotides: TGTGCCAGCAGTTTTGTAAGGGGAGGGACTGAAGCTTTCTTT. This codes for CASSFVRGGTEAFF.

The CDR3 DNA reads as TGTGCCAGCAGCTTAGGCCCGGCGGACAGGAGCTATGGCTACACCTTC. Translated, it gives CASSLGPADRSYGYTF. This chain links TRBV7-8 with TRBJ1-2; 7 bases agree with TRBD1. V was clipped by 1 base and J by 4 bases; unmatched bases: 9. CDR3 length equals 16 residues. CDR1 and CDR2 (germline): SGHVS, FQNEAQ.